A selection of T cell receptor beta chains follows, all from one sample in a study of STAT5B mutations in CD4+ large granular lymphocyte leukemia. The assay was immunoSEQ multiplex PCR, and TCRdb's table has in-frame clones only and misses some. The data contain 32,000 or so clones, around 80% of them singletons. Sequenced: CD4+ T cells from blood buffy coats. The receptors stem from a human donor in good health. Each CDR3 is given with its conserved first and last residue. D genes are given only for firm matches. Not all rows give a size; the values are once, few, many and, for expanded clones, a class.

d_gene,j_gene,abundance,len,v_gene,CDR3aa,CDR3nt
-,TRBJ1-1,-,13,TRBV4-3,CASSPRANTEAFF,TGCGCCAGCAGCCCCAGGGCGAACACTGAAGCTTTCTTT
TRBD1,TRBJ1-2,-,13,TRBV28,CASGDRGYGGYTF,TGTGCCAGTGGTGACAGGGGATATGGTGGCTACACCTTC
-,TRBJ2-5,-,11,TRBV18,CASSLWETQYF,TGTGCCAGCTCACTTTGGGAGACCCAGTACTTC
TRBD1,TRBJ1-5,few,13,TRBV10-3,CAISGGTDQPQHF,TGTGCCATCAGTGGGGGGACAGATCAGCCCCAGCATTTT
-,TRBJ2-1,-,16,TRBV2,CASGPGPISSYNEQFF,TGTGCCAGCGGACCCGGGCCCATAAGCTCCTACAATGAGCAGTTCTTC
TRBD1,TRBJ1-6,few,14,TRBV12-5,CASGSGQGYSPLHF,TGTGCTAGTGGTTCGGGACAGGGGTATTCACCCCTCCACTTT
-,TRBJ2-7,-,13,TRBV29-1,CSATGRSSYEQYF,TGCAGCGCTACGGGGCGGAGCTCCTACGAGCAGTACTTC
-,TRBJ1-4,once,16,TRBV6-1,CASSEATWGSGEKLFF,TGTGCCAGCAGTGAAGCGACGTGGGGGAGTGGTGAAAAACTGTTTTTT
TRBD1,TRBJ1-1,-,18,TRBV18,CASSPPAGTGGVRTEAFF,TGTGCCAGCTCACCACCGGCCGGGACAGGGGGCGTAAGAACTGAAGCTTTCTTT
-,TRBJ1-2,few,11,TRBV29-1,CSVGGDYGYTF,TGCAGCGTAGGGGGGGACTATGGCTACACCTTC
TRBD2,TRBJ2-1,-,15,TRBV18,CASSPTSGGANEQFF,TGTGCCAGCTCACCGACTAGCGGGGGGGCCAATGAGCAGTTCTTC
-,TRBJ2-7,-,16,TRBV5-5,CASSLGQGAVSYEQYF,TGTGCCAGCAGCTTGGGGCAGGGAGCGGTGAGCTACGAGCAGTACTTC
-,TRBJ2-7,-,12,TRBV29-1,CSVVVWGYEQYF,TGCAGCGTTGTCGTTTGGGGCTACGAGCAGTACTTC